The TCR beta chain under discussion was sequenced for a study of cytomegalovirus exposure and HLA in healthy donors. PCR primers comprised 60 Vbeta and 13 Jbeta primers. Repertoires were generated with immunoSEQ multiplex PCR, while TCRdb's copy carries only in-frame clones and drops some. The repertoire includes 100,000 to 150,000 clones, approximately 82% of them detected once, and approximately 1.4% sits in the top ten. CDR1 is MNHEY and CDR2 is SVGAGI in the germline V gene. The CDR3 contains 16 residues. Trimming removed 4 bases at V and 4 bases at J, with 19 bases between. Sequenced: PBMCs. The clonotype originates from a female donor in good health and CMV-seronegative. The rearrangement uses TRBV6-5 and TRBJ1-2, with D perhaps matching TRBD1 (5 bases). CDR3 loop: CASSFESHRTRYGYTF. CDR3 sequence (DNA): TGTGCCAGCAGTTTCGAATCGCACAGGACCCGCTATGGCTACACCTTC.